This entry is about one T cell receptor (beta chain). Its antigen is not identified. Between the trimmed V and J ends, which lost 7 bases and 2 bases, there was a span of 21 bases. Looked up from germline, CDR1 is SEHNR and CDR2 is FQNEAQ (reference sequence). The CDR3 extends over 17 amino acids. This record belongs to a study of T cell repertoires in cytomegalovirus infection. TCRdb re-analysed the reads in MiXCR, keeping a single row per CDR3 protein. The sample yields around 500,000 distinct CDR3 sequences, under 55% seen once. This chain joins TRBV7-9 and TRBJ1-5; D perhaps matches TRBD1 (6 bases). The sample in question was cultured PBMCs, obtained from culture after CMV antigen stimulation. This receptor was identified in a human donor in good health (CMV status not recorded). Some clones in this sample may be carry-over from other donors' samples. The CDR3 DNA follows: TGTGCCAGCAACCACGACAGGCTGGGTGATGGCAATCAGCCCCAGCATTTT. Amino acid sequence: CASNHDRLGDGNQPQHF.